Below are 13 T cell receptor beta chains sequenced from a single sample in a study of T cell changes during pregnancy in multiple sclerosis (dated by TCRdb to between 2018 and 2021). Library preparation was by the immunoSEQ multiplex PCR assay. Drawn from immuneACCESS, this table holds only the in-frame rearrangements with V and J called that TCRdb kept. Clones are partly lost; checked studies trace under half to an unresolved V gene and leave the rest unexplained. Recorded for this sample are 50,000 to 75,000 clones; 75% to 95% of them occurred a single time. The ten largest account for 1% to 1.5% of the sample. Here the sequenced sample was peripheral blood, taken after pregnancy. The receptors come from a female donor in good health, enrolled as a control in a pregnancy study.

The chain employs TRBV5-1 and TRBJ2-6; no definite D call. The CDR3 has 16 amino acids. Germline V gene lookup returns CDR1 SGHRS and CDR2 YFSETQ. V gave up 3 bases and J gave up 0 bases, with 10 bases separating them. CDR3 sequence: CASSSDTDSGANVLTF. CDR3 in DNA: TGCGCCAGCAGCTCCGACACGGACTCTGGGGCCAACGTCCTGACTTTC.

This rearrangement joins TRBV29-1 to TRBJ1-2; D is unclear. The CDR3 has 11 residues. V lost 2 bases and J 8 bases, leaving 9 bases between the germline ends. Germline-derived CDR1 and CDR2 are SQVTM and ANQGSEA. The CDR3 DNA follows: TGCAGCGTTGAACTTGCGTTCGGCTACACCTTC. Translating it yields CSVELAFGYTF.

The CDR3 coding sequence is TGTGCCAGTAGTATACGCCAGCGGAACACTGAAGCTTTCTTT. Amino acid sequence: CASSIRQRNTEAFF. The rearrangement uses TRBV19 and TRBJ1-1; D remains unclear. In germline, CDR1 is LNHDA, CDR2 SQIVND (reference sequence). The germline V and J ends were trimmed by 2 bases and 1 base, with 8 bases remaining between them. The CDR3 spans 14 residues.

The chain links TRBV4-2 to TRBJ1-2; D gene uncertain. Deletions cut 1 base from V and 8 bases from J, with 17 bases between. This CDR3 has 15 amino acids. Germline V gene data show CDR1 as LGHNA and CDR2 as YNFKEQ. CDR3 in amino acids: CASSQGSRDYLGYTF. CDR3 sequence (DNA): TGTGCCAGCAGCCAAGGAAGTCGAGACTATCTGGGCTACACCTTC.

The V gene is TRBV15, the J gene TRBJ2-7; D may be TRBD1 (5 bases). Trimming took 0 bases from V and 10 from J, leaving 7 bases between them. The V gene's germline CDR1 is LNHNV and CDR2 YYDKDF (reference sequence). The CDR3 totals 11 residues. Here the CDR3 reads CATSREGDQYF. The CDR3 nucleotides are TGTGCCACCAGCAGAGAAGGGGATCAGTACTTC. Full variable domain (remainder filled in from reference TRBV15 and TRBJ2-7): DAMVIQNPRYQVTQFGKPVTLSCSQTLNHNVMYWYQQKSSQAPKLLFHYYDKDFNNEADTPDNFQSRRPNTSFCFLDIRSPGLGDTAMYLCATSREGDQYFGPGTRLTVT.

V is TRBV5-5 and J is TRBJ2-6; 9 bases are a match to TRBD1. V was clipped by 1 base and J by 2 bases; unmatched bases: 10. Germline CDR1 SGHKS, CDR2 YYEKEE (reference sequence). CDR3 size: 19 residues. The CDR3 DNA is TGTGCCAGCAGCTTGCGATGGGGACAGGGTGGAACTGGGGCCAACGTCCTGACTTTC. It translates to CASSLRWGQGGTGANVLTF.

This chain joins TRBV7-2 and TRBJ2-3; no firm D call. The V end was cut by 5 bases, the J end by 5 bases, with 5 bases between. The V gene's germline CDR1 is SGHTA and CDR2 FQGNSA. The CDR3 has 11 amino acids. CDR3 bases: TGTGCCAGCAGCCCCGTAGATACGCAGTATTTT. Translating gives CASSPVDTQYF.

This clone was found once. The chain has TRBV5-4 and TRBJ2-6; no firm D call. The CDR3 runs 13 residues. Germline V gives CDR1 SGHNT, CDR2 YYREEE (reference sequence). Trimming left V 5 bases short and J 6 bases short, with 9 bases between. As DNA, the CDR3 is TGTGCCAGCAGTAGTTTGAAGGCCAACGTCCTGACTTTC. This encodes CASSSLKANVLTF.

This rearrangement joins TRBV30 to TRBJ2-7, with 10 positions matching TRBD2. Looked up from germline, CDR1 is GTSNPN and CDR2 is SVGIG (reference sequence). The CDR3 consists of 15 residues. The junction had 11 bases not matched to a gene; V was cut back by 2 bases and J by 7 bases. CDR3 nucleotide sequence: TGTGCCTGGAGTTTAGCGGGAGGAGCGCACCGGGAGCAGTACTTC. Amino acids: CAWSLAGGAHREQYF.

The J gene is TRBJ1-5, the V gene TRBV29-1, with D maybe TRBD1 (5 bases). The CDR3 covers 13 residues. Germline CDR1 is SQVTM and CDR2 is ANQGSEA. Trimming stripped 7 bases from V and 6 bases from J, with 16 bases between. The CDR3 bases are TGCAGCGCCACACAAGGAGGGACTCAGCCCCAGCATTTT. Protein: CSATQGGTQPQHF.

The rearrangement uses TRBV11-3 and TRBJ2-7; D call uncertain. Trimming pared 1 base from V and 2 bases from J, leaving 9 bases between. The germline V gene encodes CDR1 SGHNT and CDR2 YENEEA. The CDR3 has 14 residues. CDR3 sequence reads: CASSLVRGPYEQYF. The CDR3 region has the DNA TGTGCCAGCAGCTTAGTTCGTGGGCCCTACGAGCAGTACTTC.

V is TRBV6-5 and J is TRBJ1-1, with D maybe TRBD1 (5 bases). There are 14 residues in the CDR3. From germline, CDR1 is MNHEY and CDR2 SVGAGI. Trimming stripped 7 bases from V and 4 bases from J, with 16 bases between. This CDR3 reads CASTPLGGSTEAFF. CDR3 nucleotides: TGTGCCAGCACCCCCTTGGGGGGGAGCACTGAAGCTTTCTTT.

V gene TRBV6-1 combines with J gene TRBJ2-7; D is possibly TRBD1 (6 bases). The CDR3 has 14 residues. Trimming shortened V by 2 bases and J by 5 bases, and 13 bases separated the two germline ends. The germline V gene has CDR1 MNHNS and CDR2 SASEGT. The CDR3 region is CASSEHRVTHEQYF. CDR3 DNA sequence: TGTGCCAGCAGTGAACACAGGGTTACGCACGAGCAGTACTTC.